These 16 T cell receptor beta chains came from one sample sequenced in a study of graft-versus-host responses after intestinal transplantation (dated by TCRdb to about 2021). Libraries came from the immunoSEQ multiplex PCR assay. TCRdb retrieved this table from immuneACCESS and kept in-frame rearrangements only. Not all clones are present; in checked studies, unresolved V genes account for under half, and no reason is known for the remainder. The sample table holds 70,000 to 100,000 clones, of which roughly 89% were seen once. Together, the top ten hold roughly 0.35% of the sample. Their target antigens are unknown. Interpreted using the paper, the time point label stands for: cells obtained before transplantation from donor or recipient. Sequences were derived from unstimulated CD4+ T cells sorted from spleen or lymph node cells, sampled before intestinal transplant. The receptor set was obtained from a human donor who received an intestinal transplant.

The CDR3 sequence is CASTPRWGKGAVDEQFF. The CDR3 DNA sequence: TGCGCCAGCACCCCCCGCTGGGGAAAGGGGGCTGTAGATGAGCAGTTCTTC. The genes are TRBV10-1 and TRBJ2-1, with 7 bases lining up with TRBD1. CDR3 length: 17 residues. J lost 8 bases, V lost 7 bases, and 20 bases had no gene match. Germline V gives CDR1 WNHNN, CDR2 SYGVQD (reference sequence).

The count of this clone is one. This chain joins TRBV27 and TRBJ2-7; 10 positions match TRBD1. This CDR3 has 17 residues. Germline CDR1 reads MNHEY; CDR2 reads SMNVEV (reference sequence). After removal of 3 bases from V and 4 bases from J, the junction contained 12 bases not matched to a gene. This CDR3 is CASSLGNRDRGGYEQYF. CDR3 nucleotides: TGTGCCAGCAGTTTGGGCAACCGGGACAGGGGTGGGTACGAGCAGTACTTC.

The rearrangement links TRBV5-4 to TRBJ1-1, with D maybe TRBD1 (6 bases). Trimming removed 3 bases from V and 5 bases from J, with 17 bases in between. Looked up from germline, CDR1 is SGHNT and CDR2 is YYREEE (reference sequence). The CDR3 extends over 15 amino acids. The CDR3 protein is CASSSGRQVGTEAFF. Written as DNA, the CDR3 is TGTGCCAGCAGCTCCGGACGACAGGTGGGGACTGAAGCTTTCTTT.

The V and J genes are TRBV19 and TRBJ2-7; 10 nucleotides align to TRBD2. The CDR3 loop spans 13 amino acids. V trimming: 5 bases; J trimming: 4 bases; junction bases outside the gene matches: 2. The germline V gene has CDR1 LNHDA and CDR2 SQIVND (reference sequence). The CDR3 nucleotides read TGTGCCAGTAGTCCTAGCGGGAGTTACGAGCAGTACTTC. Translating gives CASSPSGSYEQYF.

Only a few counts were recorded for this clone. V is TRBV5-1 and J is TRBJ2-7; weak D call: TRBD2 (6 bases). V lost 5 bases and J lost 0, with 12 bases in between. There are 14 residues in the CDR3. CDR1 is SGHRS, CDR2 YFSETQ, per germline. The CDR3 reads CASSRDSHSYEQYF. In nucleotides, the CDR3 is TGCGCCAGCAGTCGGGACTCCCACTCCTACGAGCAGTACTTC. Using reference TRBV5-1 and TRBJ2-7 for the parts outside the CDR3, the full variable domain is KAGVTQTPRYLIKTRGQQVTLSCSPISGHRSVSWYQQTPGQGLQFLFEYFSETQRNKGNFPGRFSGRQFSNSRSEMNVSTLELGDSALYLCASSRDSHSYEQYFGPGTRLTVT.

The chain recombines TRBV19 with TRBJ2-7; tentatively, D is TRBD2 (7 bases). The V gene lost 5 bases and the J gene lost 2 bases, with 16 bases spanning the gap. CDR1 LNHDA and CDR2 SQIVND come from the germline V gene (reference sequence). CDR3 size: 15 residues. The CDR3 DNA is TGTGCCAGTAGTCCGCGGGGGCGCACCACCTACGAGCAGTACTTC. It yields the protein CASSPRGRTTYEQYF.

DNA for the CDR3: TGTGCCAGCAGTGACAGGGGAGGGGACACTGAAGCTTTCTTT. Translating gives CASSDRGGDTEAFF. The J gene is TRBJ1-1, the V gene TRBV2; D possibly corresponds to TRBD1 (6 bases). Germline CDR1 and CDR2: SNHLY and FYNNEI. The CDR3 is 14 amino acids. V shed 3 bases and J shed 3 bases, with 11 bases lying between them.

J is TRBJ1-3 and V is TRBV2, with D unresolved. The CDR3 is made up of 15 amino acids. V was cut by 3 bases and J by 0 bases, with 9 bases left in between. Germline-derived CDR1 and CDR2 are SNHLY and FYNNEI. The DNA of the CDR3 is TGTGCCAGCAGTGAGACACTGAGCTCTGGAAACACCATATATTTT. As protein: CASSETLSSGNTIYF.

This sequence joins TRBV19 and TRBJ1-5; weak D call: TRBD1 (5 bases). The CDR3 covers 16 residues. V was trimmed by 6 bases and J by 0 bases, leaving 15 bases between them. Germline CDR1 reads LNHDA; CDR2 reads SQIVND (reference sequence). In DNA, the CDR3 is TGTGCCAGTAGGCCCCAGGGCGCGTATAGCAATCAGCCCCAGCATTTT. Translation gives CASRPQGAYSNQPQHF. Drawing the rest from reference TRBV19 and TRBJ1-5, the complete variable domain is DGGITQSPKYLFRKEGQNVTLSCEQNLNHDAMYWYRQDPGQGLRLIYYSQIVNDFQKGDIAEGYSVSREKKESFPLTVTSAQKNPTAFYLCASRPQGAYSNQPQHFGDGTRLSIL.

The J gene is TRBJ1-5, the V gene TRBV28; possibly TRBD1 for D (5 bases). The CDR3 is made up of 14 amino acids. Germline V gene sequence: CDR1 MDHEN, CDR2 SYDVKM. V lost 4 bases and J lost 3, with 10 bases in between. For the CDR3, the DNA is TGTGCCAGCAGTTCCCCAGGGTACAATCAGCCCCAGCATTTT. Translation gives CASSSPGYNQPQHF.

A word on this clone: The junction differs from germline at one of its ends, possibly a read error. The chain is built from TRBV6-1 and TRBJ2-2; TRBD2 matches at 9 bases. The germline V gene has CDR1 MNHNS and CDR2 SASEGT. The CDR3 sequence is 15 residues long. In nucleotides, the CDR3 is TGTGCCAGCAGAGAAGCGGGGGGTCACACCGGGGAGCTGTTTTTT. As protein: CASREAGGHTGELFF.

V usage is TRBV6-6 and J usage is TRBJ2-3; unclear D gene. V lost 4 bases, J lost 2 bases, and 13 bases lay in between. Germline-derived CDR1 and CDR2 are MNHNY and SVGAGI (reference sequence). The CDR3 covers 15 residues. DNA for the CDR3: TGTGCCAGCAGTTCCCGGGTTCGAAACACAGATACGCAGTATTTT. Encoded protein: CASSSRVRNTDTQYF.

The CDR3 DNA follows: TGTGCCAGCAGCTTGTCGGGTGGGGAGGAGACCCAGTACTTC. As protein: CASSLSGGEETQYF. V and J are TRBV5-6 and TRBJ2-5; perhaps TRBD2 as D (5 bases). V lost 1 base, J lost 5 bases, and 12 bases lay in between. This CDR3 has 14 residues. CDR1 and CDR2 from the germline V gene are SGHDT and YYEEEE. Combining the CDR3 with reference TRBV5-6 and TRBJ2-5 gives the whole variable domain DAGVTQSPTHLIKTRGQQVTLRCSPKSGHDTVSWYQQALGQGPQFIFQYYEEEERQRGNFPDRFSGHQFPNYSSELNVNALLLGDSALYLCASSLSGGEETQYFGPGTRLLVL.

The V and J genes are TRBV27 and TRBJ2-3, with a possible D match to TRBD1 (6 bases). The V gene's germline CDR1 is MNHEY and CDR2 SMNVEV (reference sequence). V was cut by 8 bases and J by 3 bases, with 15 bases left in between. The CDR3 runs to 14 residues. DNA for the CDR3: TGTGCCAGCGCCTCAGGGGTGGGGACAGATACGCAGTATTTT. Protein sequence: CASASGVGTDTQYF.

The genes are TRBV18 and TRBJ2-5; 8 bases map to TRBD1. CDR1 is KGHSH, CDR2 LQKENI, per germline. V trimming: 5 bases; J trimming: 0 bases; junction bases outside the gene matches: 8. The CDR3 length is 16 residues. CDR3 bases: TGTGCCAGCTCATCCTGGACAGGGAGGCACCAAGAGACCCAGTACTTC. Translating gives CASSSWTGRHQETQYF. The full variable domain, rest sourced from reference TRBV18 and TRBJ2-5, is NAGVMQNPRHLVRRRGQEARLRCSPMKGHSHVYWYRQLPEEGLKFMVYLQKENIIDESGMPKERFSAEFPKEGPSILRIQQVVRGDSAAYFCASSSWTGRHQETQYFGPGTRLLVL.

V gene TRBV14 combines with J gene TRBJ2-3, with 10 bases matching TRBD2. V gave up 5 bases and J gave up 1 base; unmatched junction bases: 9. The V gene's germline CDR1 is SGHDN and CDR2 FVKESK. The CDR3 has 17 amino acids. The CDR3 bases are TGTGCCAGCAGCACATTTCTAGCGGGAGACGGCACAGATACGCAGTATTTT. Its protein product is CASSTFLAGDGTDTQYF.